Presented here are 8 T cell receptor beta chains from one specimen sequenced in a study of T cell responses to AZD1222 COVID-19 vaccine. The protocol was immunoSEQ multiplex PCR, while the TCRdb copy is restricted to in-frame clones and leaves out a portion. The sample includes 90,000 to 120,000 clones, about 92% of them seen just once. Source: peripheral blood, taken on day 0 of AZD1222 vaccination. The receptors derive from an adult in good health.

This clone was detected once. The gene calls are TRBV5-1 and TRBJ2-2; D remains ambiguous. Trimming cost V 4 bases and J 0 bases, with 4 bases left between them. CDR3 length: 13 amino acids. Germline V gene data show CDR1 as SGHRS and CDR2 as YFSETQ. The CDR3 reads CASSNANTGELFF. CDR3 DNA: TGCGCCAGCAGCAACGCGAACACCGGGGAGCTGTTTTTT.

The chain uses TRBV18 and TRBJ1-2; D is unclear. Per germline, CDR1 KGHSH and CDR2 LQKENI. The CDR3 has 14 residues. Trimming cost V 5 bases and J 8 bases, with 18 bases left between them. For the CDR3, the DNA is TGTGCCAGCTCAGTGCAGTCGTGGGAGAGAGGCTACACCTTC. It specifies CASSVQSWERGYTF.

V and J are TRBV12-3 or TRBV12-4 and TRBJ1-4; D is ambiguous. V was shortened by 4 bases and J by 6 bases, with 3 bases between the two germline ends. This CDR3 has 11 residues. The CDR3 region has the DNA TGTGCCAGCAGTTACGATGAAAAACTGTTTTTT. The encoded protein is CASSYDEKLFF.

The chain has TRBV4-3 and TRBJ2-1, with TRBD1 as a possible D gene (6 bases). Germline loops: CDR1 LGHNA, CDR2 YSLEER. V lost 10 bases to trimming and J lost 4 bases, with 11 bases between them. The CDR3 is 12 residues long. This chain's CDR3 is CATRGDYNEQFF. CDR3 nucleotide sequence: TGCGCCACCAGGGGAGATTACAATGAGCAGTTCTTC.

This clone was recorded only once. The genes are TRBV11-1 and TRBJ1-1; 8 positions agree with TRBD1. The CDR3 covers 15 residues. Trimming took 6 bases from V and 4 from J; bases not matched to a gene: 10. Germline V CDR1 and CDR2: SGHAT, FQDESV (reference sequence). The CDR3 here is CASRLAGQGGTEAFF. Here the CDR3 DNA reads TGTGCCAGCAGACTCGCCGGACAGGGTGGCACTGAAGCTTTCTTT. The variable domain in full, completed from reference TRBV11-1 and TRBJ1-1, reads EAEVAQSPRYKITEKSQAVAFWCDPISGHATLYWYRQILGQGPELLVQFQDESVVDDSQLPKDRFSAERLKGVDSTLKIQPAELGDSAMYLCASRLAGQGGTEAFFGQGTRLTVV.

The V and J genes are TRBV5-4 and TRBJ2-7; D is unresolved. V was clipped by 3 bases and J by 3 bases, with 13 bases between them. CDR1 and CDR2 (germline): SGHNT, YYREEE (reference sequence). This CDR3 comprises 14 residues. DNA of the CDR3: TGTGCCAGCAGCTCCCCACGTGACGGCTACGAGCAGTACTTC. It translates to CASSSPRDGYEQYF.

The chain links TRBV9 to TRBJ2-1; D assignment may be TRBD1 or TRBD2 (6 bases each). Between the trimmed V and J ends, which lost 0 bases and 0 bases, there was a span of 25 bases. This CDR3 spans 21 amino acids. Looked up from germline, CDR1 is SGDLS and CDR2 is YYNGEE. The chain's CDR3 is CASSVAIGGLGGSNSYNEQFF. DNA of the CDR3: TGTGCCAGCAGCGTAGCCATCGGTGGCCTCGGGGGCTCAAACTCCTACAATGAGCAGTTCTTC.

This clone turned up a few times. Here the CDR3 reads CALGRYNSPLHF. CDR3 bases: TGTGCCCTGGGACGGTATAATTCACCCCTCCACTTT. The J gene is TRBJ1-6, the V gene TRBV30; D is perhaps TRBD1 (5 bases). V was trimmed by 8 bases and J by 4 bases, leaving 9 bases between them. The CDR3 is 12 amino acids. The V gene's germline CDR1 is GTSNPN and CDR2 SVGIG (reference sequence).